Following are 26 T cell receptor beta chains from one sample sequenced in a study of shared clonotypes between healthy human individuals. Profiled with immunoSEQ multiplex PCR; TCRdb holds only in-frame clones, not every one. The sample lists around 240,000 clones, just over 65% occurring once. Source material: memory CD4+ T cells sorted from blood. As for subset: CD45RA-negative fraction. These TCRs come from a man aged 30-40 years in good health.

The chain has TRBV25-1 and TRBJ2-1; a possible D gene is TRBD1 (5 bases). In germline, CDR1 is MGHDK, CDR2 SYGVNS. The CDR3 spans 14 residues. V lost 7 bases, J lost 8 bases, and 18 bases lay in between. CDR3 in amino acids: CASIEVRGYYEQFF. The CDR3 DNA reads as TGTGCCAGCATTGAGGTAAGGGGTTATTATGAGCAGTTCTTC.

This chain links TRBV18 with TRBJ2-1; possible D gene TRBD2, 5 bases. Germline loops: CDR1 KGHSH, CDR2 LQKENI. The V end lost 3 bases, the J end lost 4 bases, and 16 bases lay between the germline ends. CDR3 length: 16 residues. CDR3 protein: CASSPLTGRTYNEQFF. CDR3 in DNA: TGTGCCAGCTCACCCCTGACGGGGAGAACTTACAATGAGCAGTTCTTC. Full variable domain (missing parts from reference TRBV18 and TRBJ2-1): NAGVMQNPRHLVRRRGQEARLRCSPMKGHSHVYWYRQLPEEGLKFMVYLQKENIIDESGMPKERFSAEFPKEGPSILRIQQVVRGDSAAYFCASSPLTGRTYNEQFFGPGTRLTVL.

The rearrangement links TRBV5-1 to TRBJ2-7; 10 nucleotides align to TRBD1. V shed 4 bases and J 7 bases; nucleotides not matched to a gene: 8. The CDR3 length is 14 residues. In germline, CDR1 is SGHRS, CDR2 YFSETQ. CDR3 amino acids: CASSRAGTGDEQYF. As DNA, the CDR3 is TGCGCCAGCAGCCGCGCGGGGACAGGGGATGAGCAGTACTTC.

The table lists this clone with a count of one. V and J are TRBV2 and TRBJ2-4; D might be TRBD1 (6 bases). The length of the CDR3 is 15 residues. The V gene's germline CDR1 is SNHLY and CDR2 FYNNEI. V lost 8 bases and J lost 2, with 16 bases in between. The CDR3: CASSFDRTTKNIQYF. CDR3 nucleotide sequence: TGTGCCAGCTCTTTCGACAGGACCACCAAAAACATTCAGTACTTC. Drawing the rest from reference TRBV2 and TRBJ2-4, the complete variable domain is EPEVTQTPSHQVTQMGQEVILRCVPISNHLYFYWYRQILGQKVEFLVSFYNNEISEKSEIFDDQFSVERPDGSNFTLKIRSTKLEDSAMYFCASSFDRTTKNIQYFGAGTRLSVL.

This clone was picked up many times. CDR3 nucleotides: TGTGCCAGCAGCCAGGGATCGAACACCGGGGAGCTGTTTTTT. Protein sequence: CASSQGSNTGELFF. J is TRBJ2-2 and V is TRBV6-1; tentatively, D is TRBD1 (5 bases). From germline, CDR1 is MNHNS and CDR2 SASEGT. The V end lost 6 bases, the J end lost 0 bases, and 8 bases lay between the germline ends. This CDR3 comprises 14 residues.

This clone was observed a few times. The identical CDR3 is also encoded by other nucleotide sequences in the sample. The chain joins TRBV18 to TRBJ1-3; D uncertain. The CDR3 has 13 amino acids. V lost 5 bases to trimming and J lost 2 bases, with 7 bases between them. Germline CDR1 and CDR2: KGHSH and LQKENI. The CDR3 coding sequence is TGTGCCAGCTCAAGGGAGACTGGAAACACCATATATTTT. Translated, it gives CASSRETGNTIYF.

The chain recombines TRBV11-2 with TRBJ2-6; possible D gene TRBD1, 6 bases. V was clipped by 4 bases and J by 0 bases, with 13 bases between them. CDR3 length: 17 amino acids. Looked up from germline, CDR1 is SGHAT and CDR2 is FQNNGV. The CDR3 loop is CASSSHGGPSGANVLTF. In DNA, the CDR3 is TGTGCCAGCAGCTCCCATGGGGGCCCCTCTGGGGCCAACGTCCTGACTTTC.

This clone was found a few times. V and J are TRBV5-6 and TRBJ1-1; D gene uncertain. Trimming shortened V by 4 bases and J by 1 base, and 8 bases separated the two germline ends. CDR1 is SGHDT, CDR2 YYEEEE, per germline. This CDR3 has 13 amino acids. CDR3 in amino acids: CASSQSKNTEAFF. For the CDR3, the DNA is TGTGCCAGCAGCCAGAGTAAGAACACTGAAGCTTTCTTT.

The gene calls are TRBV5-1 and TRBJ1-1; D gene ambiguous. From germline, CDR1 is SGHRS and CDR2 YFSETQ. The germline V and J ends were trimmed by 5 bases and 3 bases, with 17 bases remaining between them. This CDR3 has 15 residues. The CDR3, as DNA: TGCGCCAGCAGGATGGGGATAGGAGCGGACACTGAAGCTTTCTTT. This encodes CASRMGIGADTEAFF.

The rearrangement joins TRBV27 to TRBJ1-1; TRBD1 might be the D (6 bases). The CDR3 is made up of 13 amino acids. Trimming took 6 bases from V and 6 from J, leaving 14 bases between them. Germline loops: CDR1 MNHEY, CDR2 SMNVEV (reference sequence). The CDR3 nucleotides are TGTGCCAGCAGATTCCCAGGGGACCCTGAAGCTTTCTTT. Protein product: CASRFPGDPEAFF.

The CDR3 DNA reads as TGTGCCATCAGTGAGTCGCGGACAGGGATACCGGGGGAGCAGTACTTC. Its protein is CAISESRTGIPGEQYF. The chain combines TRBV10-3 with TRBJ2-7; 8 nucleotides line up with TRBD1. The CDR3 is 16 residues long. CDR1 ENHRY and CDR2 SYGVKD come from the germline V gene. With V trimmed by 0 bases and J by 7 bases, 11 bases remained unmatched.

The DNA for the CDR3 is TGTGCCAGCAGTTTTAACCGGGACAGGGGGCACCCTGGGGCCAACGTCCTGACTTTC. The encoded protein is CASSFNRDRGHPGANVLTF. V usage is TRBV27 and J usage is TRBJ2-6, with TRBD1 matching 12 bases. The CDR3 runs 19 residues. The germline CDR1 and CDR2 sequences are MNHEY and SMNVEV (reference sequence). The V and J ends lost 3 bases and 2 bases, in that order; junction bases with no gene match: 8.

This sequence joins TRBV4-3 and TRBJ2-5, with 8 bases aligning to TRBD1. CDR3 length: 16 residues. J was trimmed by 3 bases and V by 3 bases; bases with no gene match: 9. Germline values: CDR1 LGHNA, CDR2 YSLEER. The CDR3 region has the DNA TGCGCCAGCAGCCAGGGGCGTACAGGGGGTGAAGAGACCCAGTACTTC. It yields the protein CASSQGRTGGEETQYF.

This clone was observed a few times. The genes are TRBV11-2 and TRBJ2-7; TRBD1 agrees at 11 bases. Germline V gene sequence: CDR1 SGHAT, CDR2 FQNNGV. The V segment lost 2 bases and the J segment 0 bases; nucleotides outside the gene matches: 6. The CDR3 is 17 residues long. CDR3 nucleotide sequence: TGTGCCAGCAGCTTAAGGCCCGGGACAGGGGGCTCCTACGAGCAGTACTTC. Translated, it gives CASSLRPGTGGSYEQYF. The variable domain in full, with the rest retrieved from reference TRBV11-2 and TRBJ2-7, is EAGVAQSPRYKIIEKRQSVAFWCNPISGHATLYWYQQILGQGPKLLIQFQNNGVVDDSQLPKDRFSAERLKGVDSTLKIQPAKLEDSAVYLCASSLRPGTGGSYEQYFGPGTRLTVT.

This clone has more than one count but fewer than ten. The chain uses TRBV10-3 and TRBJ1-5; 7 bases line up with TRBD1. The germline gives CDR1 ENHRY, CDR2 SYGVKD. With V trimmed by 6 bases and J by 7 bases, 12 bases remained unmatched. CDR3 length: 15 residues. The CDR3 region is CAISDAGTVGQPQHF. The DNA for the CDR3 is TGTGCCATCAGCGACGCCGGGACAGTTGGGCAGCCCCAGCATTTT.

The chain couples TRBV5-1 to TRBJ1-2; 9 bases line up with TRBD1. The CDR3 totals 13 residues. Trimming at V came to 4 bases and at J to 8 bases, leaving 6 bases not matched to a gene. Germline CDR1 reads SGHRS; CDR2 reads YFSETQ. CDR3 amino acids: CASSEGQGEGYTF. The CDR3 DNA reads TGCGCCAGCAGCGAGGGACAGGGTGAAGGCTACACCTTC.

This clone was counted at least ten times. The J gene is TRBJ2-7, the V gene TRBV6-1; D unclear. This CDR3 region has 10 residues. Trimming removed 3 bases from V and 6 bases from J, with 3 bases in between. Germline V gene sequence: CDR1 MNHNS, CDR2 SASEGT. The CDR3 coding sequence is TGTGCCAGCAGTGAGTTCGAGCAGTACTTC. Translation gives CASSEFEQYF.

Only a few counts were recorded for this clone. J is TRBJ2-1 and V is TRBV28; no clear D. The CDR3 runs to 12 residues. With 2 bases removed from V and 9 bases from J, the gap between germline ends came to 8 bases. Germline CDR1 MDHEN, CDR2 SYDVKM. The CDR3 DNA is TGTGCCAGCAGTTTAAGCGTTAGTGAGCAGTTCTTC. Translating gives CASSLSVSEQFF.

This chain links TRBV6-5 with TRBJ2-1, with D unresolved. The CDR3 length is 13 residues. Trimming removed 5 bases at V and 9 bases at J, with 14 bases between. CDR1 MNHEY and CDR2 SVGAGI come from the germline V gene. CDR3 protein: CASSPPGRSEQFF. CDR3 DNA sequence: TGTGCCAGCAGTCCACCCGGTAGGAGTGAGCAGTTCTTC.

The rearrangement joins TRBV2 to TRBJ2-7, with D perhaps given as TRBD1 or TRBD2 (5 bases each). Looked up from germline, CDR1 is SNHLY and CDR2 is FYNNEI. The CDR3 loop spans 12 amino acids. V lost 11 bases, J lost 2 bases, and 13 bases lay in between. The CDR3 reads CAGSRGAYEQYF. The CDR3 coding sequence is TGTGCCGGTAGCCGGGGCGCCTACGAGCAGTACTTC.

V and J are TRBV5-4 and TRBJ2-7; TRBD2 matches 9 bases. Germline V gene sequence: CDR1 SGHNT, CDR2 YYREEE (reference sequence). CDR3 length: 15 amino acids. The V and J ends lost 7 bases and 6 bases, in that order; junction bases with no gene match: 14. The CDR3 DNA follows: TGTGCCAGCGCTTTGGCCGGGGGCGGGAGGGTCGAGCAGTACTTC. This translates into CASALAGGGRVEQYF.

CDR3 loop: CASSKQGARGEQFF. As DNA, the CDR3 is TGTGCCAGCAGTAAACAGGGCGCGAGGGGTGAGCAGTTCTTC. The genes are TRBV6-4 and TRBJ2-1; a weak D match, TRBD1 (6 bases). Trimming took off 5 bases at V and 9 bases at J, with 17 bases between the two ends. The CDR3 sequence is 14 residues long. Germline CDR1 reads MRHNA; CDR2 reads SNTAGT.

The V and J genes are TRBV6-6 and TRBJ2-7, with a possible D match to TRBD1 (7 bases). Trimming left V 7 bases short and J 6 bases short, with 19 bases between. CDR1 and CDR2 (germline): MNHNY, SVGAGI (reference sequence). The length of the CDR3 is 14 residues. The CDR3 DNA follows: TGTGCCAGCAAGGGGGGACAGCGGTTCCCCGAGCAGTACTTC. This encodes CASKGGQRFPEQYF.

V is TRBV11-2 and J is TRBJ2-4; 7 bases fit TRBD1. The CDR3 length is 14 residues. Trimming at V came to 2 bases and at J to 8 bases, leaving 6 bases not matched to a gene. Germline CDR1 is SGHAT and CDR2 is FQNNGV. In DNA form, the CDR3 reads TGTGCCAGCAGCTTATACGACAGGGAAGACATTCAGTACTTC. Its protein is CASSLYDREDIQYF.

The chain recombines TRBV18 with TRBJ1-2, with D perhaps matching TRBD1 (6 bases). V shed 2 bases and J shed 6 bases, with 16 bases lying between them. CDR1 KGHSH and CDR2 LQKENI come from the germline V gene. CDR3 length: 15 amino acids. The CDR3 DNA is TGTGCCAGCTCACCAAGAGGAGGGGGGAACGATGGCTACACCTTC. It translates to CASSPRGGGNDGYTF.

Of note for this clone: Distinct nucleotide sequences in the sample also encode this CDR3. This rearrangement joins TRBV7-2 to TRBJ2-3, with D perhaps TRBD2 (6 bases). V was trimmed by 2 bases and J by 0 bases, leaving 9 bases between them. The CDR3 spans 15 residues. Germline V gene data show CDR1 as SGHTA and CDR2 as FQGNSA. For the CDR3, the DNA is TGTGCCAGCAGCTTAAGAGGGACTAGCACAGATACGCAGTATTTT. Amino acids: CASSLRGTSTDTQYF. Drawing the rest from reference TRBV7-2 and TRBJ2-3, the complete variable domain is GAGVSQSPSNKVTEKGKDVELRCDPISGHTALYWYRQSLGQGLEFLIYFQGNSAPDKSGLPSDRFSAERTGGSVSTLTIQRTQQEDSAVYLCASSLRGTSTDTQYFGPGTRLTVL.